These 23 T cell receptor beta chains share one sample of origin, sequenced in a study of OX40 agonist ivuxolimab in advanced cancers. This table comes from immunoSEQ multiplex PCR, and its TCRdb copy is limited to in-frame clones, with some not included. Found here are nearly 45,000 clones, about 90% of them singletons; the top ten hold about a sixth. The sample was CD4+ or CD8+ T cells sorted from blood, taken in a trial of the OX40 agonist ivuxolimab. The receptors derive from an adult with an advanced solid tumor such as melanoma, head and neck, liver or kidney cancer.

The chain is built from TRBV19 and TRBJ2-3; weak D call: TRBD2 (7 bases). There are 16 residues in the CDR3. Trimming left V 7 bases short and J 2 bases short, with 19 bases between. Germline CDR1 and CDR2: LNHDA and SQIVND (reference sequence). The CDR3 is CASTIWTGGHTDTQYF. The CDR3 region has the DNA TGTGCCAGTACGATCTGGACGGGGGGACACACAGATACGCAGTATTTT.

This chain joins TRBV9 and TRBJ2-3; D gene ambiguous. Germline V gene data show CDR1 as SGDLS and CDR2 as YYNGEE. V lost 3 bases to trimming and J lost 2 bases, with 4 bases between them. This CDR3 has 12 amino acids. Here the CDR3 reads CASSGFTDTQYF. CDR3 coding DNA: TGTGCCAGCAGCGGTTTCACAGATACGCAGTATTTT.

The genes are TRBV12-5 and TRBJ1-2; possibly TRBD1 for D (5 bases). CDR1 and CDR2 from the germline V gene are LGHNT and FRNRAP. V gave up 6 bases and J gave up 5 bases, with 13 bases separating them. The CDR3 has 13 residues. The CDR3 reads CASGYGRGYGYTF. CDR3 nucleotide sequence: TGTGCTAGTGGGTACGGGAGGGGATATGGCTACACCTTC. The variable domain in full, with the rest retrieved from reference TRBV12-5 and TRBJ1-2, is DARVTQTPRHKVTEMGQEVTMRCQPILGHNTVFWYRQTMMQGLELLAYFRNRAPLDDSGMPKDRFSAEMPDATLATLKIQPSEPRDSAVYFCASGYGRGYGYTFGSGTRLTVV.

V gene TRBV11-2 combines with J gene TRBJ2-1; TRBD2 might be the D (6 bases). This CDR3 is 15 amino acids long. The V end was cut by 5 bases, the J end by 0 bases, with 11 bases between. Germline-derived CDR1 and CDR2 are SGHAT and FQNNGV. DNA of the CDR3: TGTGCCAGCAGCCATCGGGACTTCTCCTACAATGAGCAGTTCTTC. This encodes CASSHRDFSYNEQFF.

The rearrangement uses TRBV5-6 and TRBJ1-4, with D tentatively TRBD1 (6 bases). The CDR3 extends over 15 amino acids. Germline V lookup: CDR1 SGHDT, CDR2 YYEEEE. With 2 bases removed from V and 6 bases from J, the gap between germline ends came to 14 bases. The CDR3 loop is CASSFSRGEDEKLFF. CDR3 sequence (DNA): TGTGCCAGCAGCTTTAGCAGGGGAGAAGATGAAAAACTGTTTTTT.

The chain combines TRBV6-6 with TRBJ1-4; TRBD1 agrees at 7 bases. Germline V gene lookup returns CDR1 MNHNY and CDR2 SVGAGI (reference sequence). The V segment lost 4 bases and the J segment 2 bases; nucleotides outside the gene matches: 4. The CDR3 sequence is 15 residues long. The CDR3, as DNA: TGTGCCAGCAGTTCCGACAGGGCTACTAATGAAAAACTGTTTTTT. It translates to CASSSDRATNEKLFF.

The V gene is TRBV11-2, the J gene TRBJ1-2, with D possibly being TRBD1 (5 bases). The CDR3 is 13 residues long. Trimming pared 4 bases from V and 4 bases from J, leaving 10 bases between. Germline V CDR1 and CDR2: SGHAT, FQNNGV. The CDR3 DNA reads TGTGCCAGCAGCTCGAGGGGCACCTATGGCTACACCTTC. The encoded protein is CASSSRGTYGYTF.

A few counts support this clone. V usage is TRBV30 and J usage is TRBJ2-7; weak D call: TRBD2 (6 bases). The V end lost 5 bases, the J end lost 4 bases, and 15 bases lay between the germline ends. Germline V gene lookup returns CDR1 GTSNPN and CDR2 SVGIG (reference sequence). The CDR3 is 13 amino acids. The CDR3 DNA reads TGTGCCTGGGCCGAGCTAGCGAGATACGAGCAGTACTTC. It encodes CAWAELARYEQYF.

Notes on this clone: At the DNA level, this CDR3 is encoded by other sequences in the same sample as well. J is TRBJ2-7 and V is TRBV7-9; D is undetermined. Trimming took off 1 base at V and 3 bases at J, with 4 bases between the two ends. The CDR3 runs 12 residues. Germline CDR1 is SEHNR and CDR2 is FQNEAQ (reference sequence). This chain's CDR3 is CASSLGSYEQYF. In DNA form, the CDR3 reads TGTGCCAGCAGCTTAGGAAGCTACGAGCAGTACTTC.

The chain carries TRBV10-3 and TRBJ2-2; 9 bases are shared with TRBD2. Germline V gene lookup returns CDR1 ENHRY and CDR2 SYGVKD. The CDR3 covers 16 residues. J lost 3 bases, V lost 8 bases, and 10 bases had no gene match. The DNA of the CDR3 is TGTGCCATCGGCCCGTCCGGCGGGAGGGACACCGGGGAGCTGTTTTTT. Its protein product is CAIGPSGGRDTGELFF.

The chain couples TRBV2 to TRBJ1-3; D remains ambiguous. Germline V gene data show CDR1 as SNHLY and CDR2 as FYNNEI. The CDR3 covers 12 residues. Trimming cost V 11 bases and J 2 bases, with 10 bases left between them. Here the CDR3 DNA reads TGTGCCGTCCGAGGGACTGGAAACACCATATATTTT. Protein sequence: CAVRGTGNTIYF.

V is TRBV7-9 and J is TRBJ2-5; 7 nucleotides agree with TRBD1. After removal of 5 bases from V and 1 base from J, the junction contained 13 bases not matched to a gene. CDR3 size: 17 residues. From germline, CDR1 is SEHNR and CDR2 FQNEAQ (reference sequence). The CDR3 protein is CASSPSYQGVFQETQYF. The CDR3 nucleotides read TGTGCCAGCAGCCCTAGCTACCAGGGGGTGTTCCAAGAGACCCAGTACTTC.

The chain joins TRBV19 to TRBJ2-7; no reliable D call. V dropped 3 bases and J dropped 8 bases, with 8 bases sitting between them. The germline V gene has CDR1 LNHDA and CDR2 SQIVND (reference sequence). This CDR3 spans 11 amino acids. DNA of the CDR3: TGTGCCAGTAGTATTTCTGGCAAGCAGTACTTC. This gives the protein CASSISGKQYF.

The rearrangement links TRBV6-5 to TRBJ2-3, with TRBD2 as a possible D gene (5 bases). The CDR3 has 16 residues. Germline loops: CDR1 MNHEY, CDR2 SVGAGI. V dropped 3 bases and J dropped 0 bases, with 13 bases sitting between them. CDR3 in DNA: TGTGCCAGCAGTTATATGCGGGCGTGGAGCACAGATACGCAGTATTTT. This codes for CASSYMRAWSTDTQYF.

The DNA for the CDR3 is TGTGCCAGCAGCTCGTACCCAAACAGGGTTGCTGGAAACACCATATATTTT. Protein: CASSSYPNRVAGNTIYF. This rearrangement joins TRBV7-2 to TRBJ1-3, with D perhaps matching TRBD1 (6 bases). The CDR3 spans 17 residues. Trimming stripped 4 bases from V and 2 bases from J, with 18 bases between. Germline CDR1 reads SGHTA; CDR2 reads FQGNSA. Filled out from reference TRBV7-2 and TRBJ1-3, the complete variable domain reads GAGVSQSPSNKVTEKGKDVELRCDPISGHTALYWYRQSLGQGLEFLIYFQGNSAPDKSGLPSDRFSAERTGGSVSTLTIQRTQQEDSAVYLCASSSYPNRVAGNTIYFGEGSWLTVV.

Here the CDR3 DNA reads TGTGCCAGCAGTTACTCCAGGCTGGTAAGACACACTGAAGCTTTCTTT. The encoded protein is CASSYSRLVRHTEAFF. The chain employs TRBV6-5 and TRBJ1-1; D not resolved. Germline CDR1 MNHEY, CDR2 SVGAGI. The V end lost 0 bases, the J end lost 3 bases, and 14 bases lay between the germline ends. The CDR3 consists of 16 residues.

The chain carries TRBV6-4 and TRBJ2-3; 9 bases match TRBD2. The CDR3 has 15 residues. The junction had 5 bases not matched to a gene; V was cut back by 3 bases and J by 4 bases. Looked up from germline, CDR1 is MRHNA and CDR2 is SNTAGT. The DNA of the CDR3 is TGTGCCAGCAGTGAGAGGCGGGGGGGCGCAGATACGCAGTATTTT. It specifies CASSERRGGADTQYF.

This clone was detected only once. In DNA, the CDR3 is TGCGCCAGCAGCCAGCCGGGGGGTCGAGGAGATACGCAGTATTTT. Its translation is CASSQPGGRGDTQYF. This sequence joins TRBV4-1 and TRBJ2-3; 7 positions match TRBD2. V lost 3 bases and J lost 5; bases outside the gene matches: 8. There are 15 residues in the CDR3. CDR1 and CDR2 (germline): MGHRA, YSYEKL.

The V and J genes are TRBV11-2 and TRBJ1-5; D unclear. V lost 0 bases to trimming and J lost 2 bases, with 8 bases between them. CDR3 size: 15 residues. Germline values: CDR1 SGHAT, CDR2 FQNNGV. Here the CDR3 reads CASSLEALGNQPQHF. The CDR3 DNA reads as TGTGCCAGCAGCTTAGAGGCATTAGGCAATCAGCCCCAGCATTTT.

V usage is TRBV9 and J usage is TRBJ2-7; a possible D gene is TRBD1 (5 bases). V was shortened by 0 bases and J by 5 bases, with 15 bases between the two germline ends. In germline, CDR1 is SGDLS, CDR2 YYNGEE. This CDR3 spans 15 amino acids. The CDR3 bases are TGTGCCAGCAGCGTAGGGCAGGGATCCCCCCACGAGCAGTACTTC. Its protein is CASSVGQGSPHEQYF.

The rearrangement joins TRBV2 to TRBJ2-5; tentatively, D is TRBD1 or TRBD2 (5 bases each). The CDR3 contains 14 residues. V was pared by 10 bases and J by 2 bases, with 17 bases between. The germline V gene encodes CDR1 SNHLY and CDR2 FYNNEI. In DNA, the CDR3 is TGTGCCATAGGACATTTCGGGGCACAAGAGACCCAGTACTTC. Protein product: CAIGHFGAQETQYF. The whole variable domain, remainder taken from reference TRBV2 and TRBJ2-5, is EPEVTQTPSHQVTQMGQEVILRCVPISNHLYFYWYRQILGQKVEFLVSFYNNEISEKSEIFDDQFSVERPDGSNFTLKIRSTKLEDSAMYFCAIGHFGAQETQYFGPGTRLLVL.

This chain links TRBV9 with TRBJ2-1; no definite D call. V shed 0 bases and J shed 6 bases, with 7 bases lying between them. The CDR3 length is 13 residues. Germline-derived CDR1 and CDR2 are SGDLS and YYNGEE. The DNA for the CDR3 is TGTGCCAGCAGCGTAGCTGGGGTCAATGAGCAGTTCTTC. Residues: CASSVAGVNEQFF.

The chain recombines TRBV4-1 with TRBJ2-7; no clear D. CDR1 and CDR2 (germline): MGHRA, YSYEKL. The CDR3 is 13 residues long. The ends were cut back, 1 base at V and 1 base at J, with 5 bases in the middle. This chain's CDR3 is CASSQAGSYEQYF. CDR3 sequence (DNA): TGCGCCAGCAGCCAAGCCGGGTCCTACGAGCAGTACTTC.